Sequencing of this TCR beta chain was carried out in a study of PD-1 and CTLA-4 blockade in melanoma. Sequencing used immunoSEQ multiplex PCR; TCRdb keeps in-frame clones, though not all of them. The data show about 31,000 clones, roughly nine tenths seen once. The CDR3 runs 14 residues. This receptor was identified in a human donor with melanoma. Sequencing was performed on CD8+ T cells from peripheral blood, taken from a patient given anti-PD-1 treatment. The chain is built from TRBV21-1 and TRBJ2-5; the listed D gene, TRBD2, was not tested against the DNA. TRBV21-1 constitutes a pseudogene. CDR3 protein: CASSKVRLQETQYF. In DNA, the CDR3 is TGTGCCAGCAGCAAAGTGAGGTTACAAGAGACCCAGTACTTC.